A single sample is the source of the 25 T cell receptor beta chains below, sequenced in a study of tumor and adjacent non-tumor tissue in lung cancer. A modified ARM-PCR protocol with three rounds of nested PCR amplified TCRbeta. TCRdb redid the calling of the multiplex PCR reads with MiXCR, one entry per CDR3 protein. The sample shows 84,000 or so distinct CDR3 sequences, around 65% of them seen only once. The template was RNA from unsorted bulk tissue. Sequenced: lung tumor tissue. The receptor set was obtained from a man between 70 and 80 years old with non-small cell lung cancer.

Concerning this clonotype itself: A much larger clone differs from this one at a single base, so this may be a read error. The chain carries TRBV6-2 or TRBV6-3 and TRBJ2-6; 7 bases match TRBD1. Germline loops: CDR1 MNHEY, CDR2 SVGEGT. This CDR3 region has 17 residues. CDR3 sequence reads: CASSLDRPGSGTNVLTF. In DNA, the CDR3 is TGTGCCAGCAGTCTGGACAGGCCTGGCTCTGGGACCAACGTCCTGACTTTC.

This clonotype was recorded at least ten times. V gene TRBV5-6 combines with J gene TRBJ2-7; D is perhaps TRBD2 (5 bases). This CDR3 spans 15 amino acids. In germline, CDR1 is SGHDT, CDR2 YYEEEE. V lost 0 bases and J lost 7, with 17 bases in between. CDR3 DNA sequence: TGTGCCAGCAGCTTGGTTGGCAGAAGTACGGGGGAGCAGTACTTC. This gives the protein CASSLVGRSTGEQYF.

The rearrangement joins TRBV20-1 to TRBJ2-3, with D perhaps given as TRBD1 or TRBD2 (6 bases each). Deletions cut 0 bases from V and 3 bases from J, with 19 bases between. This CDR3 has 17 residues. Germline-derived CDR1 and CDR2 are DFQATT and SNEGSKA (reference sequence). CDR3 in amino acids: CSAREAGGRGGTDTQYF. CDR3 in DNA: TGCAGTGCTAGAGAGGCGGGTGGCAGGGGAGGTACAGATACGCAGTATTTT.

The V gene is TRBV18, the J gene TRBJ2-1, with 7 bases that match TRBD2. The ends lost 9 bases at V and 4 bases at J; junction bases unmatched: 18. CDR3 size: 17 residues. CDR1 is KGHSH and CDR2 is LQKENI in the germline V gene. CDR3 DNA: TGTGCCAGATCGGGCGTAAGGCTAGCGGACCATTACAATGAGCAGTTCTTC. Encoded protein: CARSGVRLADHYNEQFF.

As concerns this clonotype: Mismatch with germline at one junction end may stem from a read error. The gene calls are TRBV6-2 or TRBV6-3 and TRBJ2-1, with a tentative D call TRBD2 (5 bases). This CDR3 spans 14 amino acids. Germline V gives CDR1 MNHEY, CDR2 SVGEGT. DNA of the CDR3: TGTGCCAGCAGTTACGAGGGTTCCTACGATGAGCAGTTCTTC. Protein sequence: CASSYEGSYDEQFF.

As concerns this clonotype: One end of the junction does not line up with germline, which may come from a read error. The chain uses TRBV11-2 and TRBJ1-2; D may be TRBD1 (5 bases). The CDR3 runs to 13 residues. CDR1 SGHAT and CDR2 FQNNGV come from the germline V gene. The CDR3 is CASSLTNMDILIF. CDR3 sequence (DNA): TGTGCCAGCAGCTTGACAAACATGGACATTCTCATCTTC. The full variable domain, in which reference TRBV11-2 and TRBJ1-2 provide the parts outside the CDR3, is EAGVAQSPRYKIIEKRQSVAFWCNPISGHATLYWYQQILGQGPKLLIQFQNNGVVDDSQLPKDRFSAERLKGVDSTLKIQPAKLEDSAVYLCASSLTNMDILIFGSGTRLTVV.

In regard to this clonotype: This is likely a read error, given that the CDR3 carries no conserved phenylalanine or tryptophan at its end. The V gene is TRBV11-2, the J gene TRBJ2-7, with TRBD2 matching 14 bases. The CDR3 length is 15 residues. The germline V gene encodes CDR1 SGHAT and CDR2 FQNNGV. V lost 6 bases and J lost 5; bases outside the gene matches: 6. The CDR3 spells CASRLGTSGSHEQYY. CDR3 DNA: TGTGCCAGCAGACTTGGGACTAGCGGGAGCCACGAGCAGTACTAC.

This clonotype was detected many times. CDR3 nucleotides: TGTGCCAGCAGTGCGATTATAGACATTCAGTACTTC. This translates into CASSAIIDIQYF. The rearrangement joins TRBV28 to TRBJ2-4; D gene ambiguous. The germline V gene encodes CDR1 MDHEN and CDR2 SYDVKM. Trimming left V 5 bases short and J 8 bases short, with 10 bases between. The CDR3 sequence is 12 residues long.

As to this clonotype: A much larger clone sits a single nucleotide away, making a read error possible. The CDR3 region is CASSAGIGGTDTQYF. The CDR3 region has the DNA TGTGCCAGCAGTGCTGGGATAGGGGGCACAGATACGCAGTATTTT. V and J are TRBV7-9 and TRBJ2-3; D is perhaps TRBD1 (5 bases). Germline assignment: CDR1 SEHNR and CDR2 FQNEAQ (reference sequence). V gave up 6 bases and J gave up 1 base, with 14 bases separating them. The CDR3 has 15 amino acids.

This clonotype was observed a single time. A read error may be the cause here, since a much bigger clone is one base away. The chain couples TRBV28 to TRBJ1-2, with TRBD1 identical over 11 bases. Germline V gives CDR1 MDHEN, CDR2 SYDVKM. CDR3 length: 16 residues. V shed 6 bases and J 5 bases; nucleotides not matched to a gene: 11. CDR3 nucleotide sequence: TGTGCCAGCAGATCATCCGGGACAGGGGGTGAATATGGCTACACCTTC. Protein sequence: CASRSSGTGGEYGYTF.

On this clonotype itself: A junction end diverges from the germline sequence, so it may reflect a read error. The chain recombines TRBV11-3 with TRBJ1-2, with D maybe TRBD1 (5 bases). Germline V gives CDR1 SGHNT, CDR2 YENEEA. This CDR3 has 13 residues. In DNA form, the CDR3 reads TGTACCAGGAGTTTTAGCGGGGGTGCGAGCTACACCTTC. This sequence encodes CTRSFSGGASYTF.

The count of this clonotype is one. The CDR3 nucleotides are TGTGCCAGTACCTTTGACAGGGCTGACAATGAGCAGTTCTTC. This sequence encodes CASTFDRADNEQFF. The rearrangement links TRBV28 to TRBJ2-1, with 7 bases identical to TRBD1. CDR1 is MDHEN, CDR2 SYDVKM, per germline. Unmatched junction bases numbered 10, after V lost 9 bases and J lost 5 bases. The CDR3 length is 14 residues.

A remark on this clonotype: A read error is possible here, since a much larger clone lies one base away. The V gene is TRBV5-1, the J gene TRBJ2-7; D gene uncertain. Germline values: CDR1 SGHRS, CDR2 YFSETQ. V dropped 4 bases and J dropped 6 bases, with 14 bases sitting between them. The CDR3 is made up of 13 amino acids. CDR3: CASSQRPAAEQYF. CDR3 sequence (DNA): TGCGCCAGCAGCCAACGCCCCGCGGCCGAGCAGTACTTC.

This clonotype rates as large. J is TRBJ2-2 and V is TRBV11-2, with 7 positions matching TRBD1. The CDR3 is 16 residues long. Germline CDR1 SGHAT, CDR2 FQNNGV. Trimming removed 5 bases from V and 6 bases from J; junction bases left unmatched: 12. The CDR3 reads CASSLQGTLFAGELFF. DNA for the CDR3: TGTGCCAGCAGCCTACAGGGGACGTTGTTCGCCGGGGAGCTGTTTTTT.

About this clonotype itself: Since a much larger clone is just one base distant, this may be a read error. The CDR3 region is CASSQVRGDERFF. CDR3 coding DNA: TGTGCCAGCAGCCAAGTGAGGGGTGATGAGCGGTTCTTC. V gene TRBV14 combines with J gene TRBJ2-1; D is possibly TRBD1 or TRBD2 (5 bases each). Germline V gene lookup returns CDR1 SGHDN and CDR2 FVKESK. The CDR3 is made up of 13 amino acids.

This clonotype has a count of ten or more. The rearrangement joins TRBV5-4 to TRBJ2-7; 9 bases fit TRBD2. Unmatched junction bases numbered 4, after V lost 0 bases and J lost 6 bases. This CDR3 comprises 14 residues. In germline, CDR1 is SGHNT, CDR2 YYREEE (reference sequence). CDR3 nucleotide sequence: TGTGCCAGCAGCTTGGGTAGCGGGGGAAGCGAGCAGTACTTC. Translating it yields CASSLGSGGSEQYF.

This clonotype was observed many times. This sequence joins TRBV12-3 or TRBV12-4 and TRBJ2-1; D perhaps matches TRBD1 (6 bases). V was pared by 4 bases and J by 8 bases, with 12 bases between. This CDR3 is 13 amino acids long. Here the CDR3 DNA reads TGTGCCAGCAGTTCGTACAGGGCCGATGAGCAGTTCTTC. As protein: CASSSYRADEQFF.

This clonotype was detected only once. CDR3 loop: CASRSDGGEQFF. CDR3 DNA sequence: TGTGCCAGCAGATCTGACGGCGGGGAGCAGTTCTTC. The chain uses TRBV11-2 and TRBJ2-1, with D possibly TRBD2 on 5 matching bases. The ends were cut back, 6 bases at V and 10 bases at J, with 13 bases in the middle. The CDR3 runs to 12 residues. The germline V gene has CDR1 SGHAT and CDR2 FQNNGV. The whole variable domain, remainder taken from reference TRBV11-2 and TRBJ2-1, is EAGVAQSPRYKIIEKRQSVAFWCNPISGHATLYWYQQILGQGPKLLIQFQNNGVVDDSQLPKDRFSAERLKGVDSTLKIQPAKLEDSAVYLCASRSDGGEQFFGPGTRLTVL.

On this clonotype itself: With a much larger clone just one base away, this may be a read error. This sequence joins TRBV5-6 and TRBJ2-7, with 8 positions matching TRBD1. This CDR3 is 13 amino acids long. Germline CDR1 SGHDT, CDR2 YYEEEE. The J segment lost 6 bases and the V segment lost 2 bases, leaving 4 bases of the junction unmatched. CDR3: CASSLWTGSEQYF. CDR3 nucleotide sequence: TGTGCCAGCAGCTTATGGACAGGGAGCGAGCAGTACTTC.

This clonotype was found many times. The chain joins TRBV29-1 to TRBJ2-5; a possible D gene is TRBD2 (6 bases). The CDR3 spans 14 residues. V dropped 7 bases and J dropped 5 bases, with 20 bases sitting between them. The germline gives CDR1 SQVTM, CDR2 ANQGSEA. The CDR3 sequence: CSAISAEGRETQYF. The DNA of the CDR3 is TGCAGCGCCATCTCAGCGGAGGGGAGGGAGACCCAGTACTTC.

On this clonotype itself: The junction does not match germline at one end; this may be a read error. This sequence joins TRBV11-2 and TRBJ2-7, with a possible D match to TRBD2 (6 bases). The germline gives CDR1 SGHAT, CDR2 FQNNGV. The CDR3 runs 14 residues. This chain's CDR3 is CAGSSGLTSYEQYF. Here the CDR3 DNA reads TGTGCCGGCAGCTCGGGACTTACCTCCTACGAGCAGTATTTC. Full variable domain (outside the CDR3, taken from reference TRBV11-2 and TRBJ2-7): EAGVAQSPRYKIIEKRQSVAFWCNPISGHATLYWYQQILGQGPKLLIQFQNNGVVDDSQLPKDRFSAERLKGVDSTLKIQPAKLEDSAVYLCAGSSGLTSYEQYFGPGTRLTVT.

In its sample, this clonotype was seen many times. The chain uses TRBV4-1 and TRBJ2-7; 8 nucleotides agree with TRBD1. The CDR3 spans 15 residues. Germline-derived CDR1 and CDR2 are MGHRA and YSYEKL. The V and J ends lost 1 base and 4 bases, in that order; junction bases with no gene match: 6. CDR3 protein: CASSQAQGVLYEQYF. CDR3 bases: TGCGCCAGCAGCCAAGCACAGGGGGTTCTTTACGAGCAGTACTTC.

This clonotype was detected ten times or more. This chain links TRBV13 with TRBJ2-3, with 7 bases aligning to TRBD2. The germline gives CDR1 PRHDT, CDR2 FYEKMQ (reference sequence). The CDR3 covers 15 residues. With 3 bases clipped from V and 7 bases from J, the junction kept 10 bases outside the gene matches. CDR3 in amino acids: CASSFPTGGVNTQYF. CDR3 in DNA: TGTGCCAGCAGCTTTCCCACGGGGGGTGTTAATACGCAGTATTTT.

The V and J genes are TRBV5-1 and TRBJ2-5; no reliable D call. Looked up from germline, CDR1 is SGHRS and CDR2 is YFSETQ. The germline V and J ends were trimmed by 8 bases and 6 bases, with 17 bases remaining between them. The CDR3 runs to 13 residues. CDR3 loop: CASSRSGEKTQYF. In DNA form, the CDR3 reads TGCGCCAGTAGCCGGTCTGGGGAAAAGACCCAGTACTTC.

This clonotype was picked up a small number of times. With a much larger clone just one base away, this may be a read error. The rearrangement uses TRBV20-1 and TRBJ2-7, with D uncertain. Trimming took 1 base from V and 0 from J, leaving 10 bases between them. CDR1 is DFQATT, CDR2 SNEGSKA, per germline (reference sequence). The CDR3 extends over 14 amino acids. CDR3 residues: CSARGEAASYEQYF. The CDR3 DNA follows: TGCAGTGCTAGAGGAGAGGCAGCCTCCTACGAGCAGTACTTC.